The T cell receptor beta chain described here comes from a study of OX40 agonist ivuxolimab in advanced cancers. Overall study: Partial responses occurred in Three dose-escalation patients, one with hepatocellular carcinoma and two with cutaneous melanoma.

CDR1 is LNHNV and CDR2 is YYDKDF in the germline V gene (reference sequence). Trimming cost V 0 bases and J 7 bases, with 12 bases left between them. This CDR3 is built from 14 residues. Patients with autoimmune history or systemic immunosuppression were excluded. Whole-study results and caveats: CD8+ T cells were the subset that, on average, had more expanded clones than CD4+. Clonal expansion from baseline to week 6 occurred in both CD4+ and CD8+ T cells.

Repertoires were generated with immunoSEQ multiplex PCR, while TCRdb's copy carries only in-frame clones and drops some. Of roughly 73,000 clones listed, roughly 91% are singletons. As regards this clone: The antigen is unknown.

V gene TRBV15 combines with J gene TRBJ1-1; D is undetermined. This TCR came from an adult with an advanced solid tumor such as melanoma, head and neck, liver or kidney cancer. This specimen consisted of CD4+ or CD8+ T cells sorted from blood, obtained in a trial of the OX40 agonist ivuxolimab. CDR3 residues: CATSRDSNRDEAFF. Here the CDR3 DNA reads TGTGCCACCAGCAGAGACTCCAACAGAGATGAAGCTTTCTTT.